One and the same sample provided the 7 T cell receptor beta chains below, sequenced in a study of blood T cell repertoires in COVID-19. Measured with immunoSEQ multiplex PCR; TCRdb has only the in-frame clones, and not every one. The data show around 150,000 clones, around 80% seen once. Source material: peripheral blood. These receptors all stem from a human donor in a cohort sampled during active COVID-19.

The CDR3 DNA follows: TGTGCCAGCAGCCGAGCGGACAGCTCCTACGAGCAGTACTTC. It codes for CASSRADSSYEQYF. V gene TRBV11-2 combines with J gene TRBJ2-7, with D perhaps TRBD1 (6 bases). Germline CDR1 and CDR2: SGHAT and FQNNGV. The CDR3 is 14 amino acids. V was clipped by 5 bases and J by 0 bases, with 11 bases between them.

The genes are TRBV5-6 and TRBJ1-5; D uncertain. The ends were cut back, 2 bases at V and 4 bases at J, with 13 bases in the middle. Germline CDR1 and CDR2: SGHDT and YYEEEE. This CDR3 comprises 15 residues. This chain's CDR3 is CASSLRGSGNQPQHF. As DNA, the CDR3 is TGTGCCAGCAGCTTAAGAGGCAGCGGTAATCAGCCCCAGCATTTT.

In its sample, this clone was seen once. As DNA, the CDR3 is TGTGCCACCAGTGACACCGGGACTAGCGTGGAGACCCAGTACTTC. It specifies CATSDTGTSVETQYF. This chain connects TRBV24-1 to TRBJ2-5; TRBD2 aligns across 10 bases. This CDR3 contains 15 residues. CDR1 is KGHDR and CDR2 is SFDVKD in the germline V gene. With 4 bases clipped from V and 5 bases from J, the junction kept 6 bases outside the gene matches.

This chain links TRBV29-1 with TRBJ1-1, with 10 nucleotides matching TRBD1. The CDR3 sequence is 11 residues long. The germline V gene encodes CDR1 SQVTM and CDR2 ANQGSEA. J gave up 11 bases and V 5 bases, and 5 bases lay outside the gene matches. CDR3 in DNA: TGCAGCGTTAGGACAGGGGGTCCTGCTTTCTTT. Translating gives CSVRTGGPAFF.

In DNA form, the CDR3 reads TGTGCCAGCAGCACCCGACGGGGAGTAAGCACAGATACGCAGTATTTT. Translating it yields CASSTRRGVSTDTQYF. The V call is TRBV7-2, the J call TRBJ2-3; D is perhaps TRBD2 (5 bases). With 5 bases removed from V and 0 bases from J, the gap between germline ends came to 15 bases. The CDR3 is made up of 16 amino acids. The germline V gene has CDR1 SGHTA and CDR2 FQGNSA. The full variable domain, completed using reference TRBV7-2 and TRBJ2-3, is GAGVSQSPSNKVTEKGKDVELRCDPISGHTALYWYRQSLGQGLEFLIYFQGNSAPDKSGLPSDRFSAERTGGSVSTLTIQRTQQEDSAVYLCASSTRRGVSTDTQYFGPGTRLTVL.

The chain employs TRBV7-2 and TRBJ2-5, with D maybe TRBD1 (6 bases). V was trimmed by 5 bases and J by 2 bases, leaving 15 bases between them. The CDR3 is made up of 15 amino acids. Germline CDR1 SGHTA, CDR2 FQGNSA. CDR3: CASSPDRRSQETQYF. The CDR3 nucleotides are TGTGCCAGCAGCCCCGACAGGAGAAGTCAAGAGACCCAGTACTTC.

CDR3 sequence reads: CASSLRLLDRKDEQFF. CDR3 DNA sequence: TGTGCCAGCAGTTTACGGCTCTTGGACAGGAAGGATGAGCAGTTCTTC. The V call is TRBV27, the J call TRBJ2-1, with 7 nucleotides matching TRBD1. The V and J ends lost 2 bases and 8 bases, in that order; junction bases with no gene match: 12. Germline V gives CDR1 MNHEY, CDR2 SMNVEV (reference sequence). This CDR3 region has 16 residues.